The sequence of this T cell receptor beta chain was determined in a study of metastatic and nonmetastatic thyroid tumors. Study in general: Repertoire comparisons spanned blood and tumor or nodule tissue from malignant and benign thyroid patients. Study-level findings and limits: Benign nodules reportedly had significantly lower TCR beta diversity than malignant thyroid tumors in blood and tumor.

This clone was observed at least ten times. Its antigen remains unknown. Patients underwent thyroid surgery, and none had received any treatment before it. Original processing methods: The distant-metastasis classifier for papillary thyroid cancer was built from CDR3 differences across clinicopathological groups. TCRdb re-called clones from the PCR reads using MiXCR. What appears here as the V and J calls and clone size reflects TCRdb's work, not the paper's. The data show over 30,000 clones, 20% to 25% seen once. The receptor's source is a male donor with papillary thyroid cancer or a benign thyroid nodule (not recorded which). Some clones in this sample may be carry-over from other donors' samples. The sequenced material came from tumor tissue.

CDR3 DNA sequence: TGTGCCAGCAGCTTGACTAGCGGGATGGACGAGCAGTACTTC. Residues: CASSLTSGMDEQYF. This chain connects TRBV7-9 to TRBJ2-7; TRBD2 matches at 11 bases. The CDR3 spans 14 residues. CDR1 and CDR2 (germline): SEHNR, FQNEAQ (reference sequence). The V segment lost 3 bases and the J segment 5 bases; nucleotides outside the gene matches: 3.